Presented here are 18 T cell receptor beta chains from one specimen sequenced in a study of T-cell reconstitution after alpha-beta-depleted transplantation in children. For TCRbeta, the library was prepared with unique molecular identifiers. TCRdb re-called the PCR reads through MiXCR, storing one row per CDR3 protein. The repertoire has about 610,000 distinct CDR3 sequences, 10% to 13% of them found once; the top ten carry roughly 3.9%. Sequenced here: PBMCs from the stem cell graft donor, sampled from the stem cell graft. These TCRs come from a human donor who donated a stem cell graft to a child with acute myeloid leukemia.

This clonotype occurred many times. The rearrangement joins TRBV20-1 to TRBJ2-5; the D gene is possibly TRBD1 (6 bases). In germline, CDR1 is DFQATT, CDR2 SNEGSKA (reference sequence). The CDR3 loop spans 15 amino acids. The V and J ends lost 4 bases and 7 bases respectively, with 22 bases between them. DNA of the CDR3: TGCAGTGCTACCGACCAGGGGACGGATTCTGGGACCCAGTACTTC. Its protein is CSATDQGTDSGTQYF.

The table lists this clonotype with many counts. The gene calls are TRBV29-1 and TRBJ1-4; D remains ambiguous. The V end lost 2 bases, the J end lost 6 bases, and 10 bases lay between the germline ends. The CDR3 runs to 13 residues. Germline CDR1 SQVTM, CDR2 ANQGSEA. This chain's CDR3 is CSVEISRDEKLFF. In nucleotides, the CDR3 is TGCAGCGTTGAAATCAGTAGGGATGAAAAACTGTTTTTT. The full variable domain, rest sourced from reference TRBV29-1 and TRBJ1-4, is SAVISQKPSRDICQRGTSLTIQCQVDSQVTMMFWYRQQPGQSLTLIATANQGSEATYESGFVIDKFPISRPNLTFSTLTVSNMSPEDSSIYLCSVEISRDEKLFFGSGTQLSVL.

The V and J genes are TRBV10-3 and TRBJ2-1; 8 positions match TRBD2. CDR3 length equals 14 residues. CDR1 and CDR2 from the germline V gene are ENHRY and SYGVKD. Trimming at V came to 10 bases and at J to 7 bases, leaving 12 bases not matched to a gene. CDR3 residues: CATSPTSAGNEQFF. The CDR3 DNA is TGTGCCACCTCCCCGACTAGCGCGGGGAATGAGCAGTTCTTC.

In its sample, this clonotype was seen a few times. The CDR3 here is CASSPPGLTGELFF. DNA for the CDR3: TGTGCCAGCAGCCCTCCGGGACTCACCGGGGAGCTGTTTTTT. The V and J genes are TRBV3-1 and TRBJ2-2; TRBD2 is a possible D gene (6 bases). Between the trimmed V and J ends, which lost 4 bases and 4 bases, there was a span of 10 bases. The germline V gene has CDR1 LGHDT and CDR2 YNNKEL (reference sequence). The CDR3 sequence is 14 residues long.

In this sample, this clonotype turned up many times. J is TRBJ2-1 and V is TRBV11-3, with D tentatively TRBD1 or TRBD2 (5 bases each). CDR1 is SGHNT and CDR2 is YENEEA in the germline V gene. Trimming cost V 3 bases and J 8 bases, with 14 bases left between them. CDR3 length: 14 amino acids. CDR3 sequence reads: CASSLGEENHEQFF. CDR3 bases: TGTGCCAGCAGCTTGGGGGAAGAGAACCATGAGCAGTTCTTC.

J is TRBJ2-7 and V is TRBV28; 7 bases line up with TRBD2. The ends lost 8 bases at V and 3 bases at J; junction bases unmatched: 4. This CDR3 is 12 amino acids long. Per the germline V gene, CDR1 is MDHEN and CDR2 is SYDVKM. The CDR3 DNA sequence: TGTGCCAGCGGGAGGGCGGGCTACGAGCAGTACTTC. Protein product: CASGRAGYEQYF.

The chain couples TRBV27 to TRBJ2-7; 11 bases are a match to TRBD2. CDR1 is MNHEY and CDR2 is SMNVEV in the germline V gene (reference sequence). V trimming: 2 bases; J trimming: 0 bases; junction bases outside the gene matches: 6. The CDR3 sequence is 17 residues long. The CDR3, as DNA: TGTGCCAGCAGTTTACTCAGACTAGCGGGGAACTCCTACGAGCAGTACTTC. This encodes CASSLLRLAGNSYEQYF.

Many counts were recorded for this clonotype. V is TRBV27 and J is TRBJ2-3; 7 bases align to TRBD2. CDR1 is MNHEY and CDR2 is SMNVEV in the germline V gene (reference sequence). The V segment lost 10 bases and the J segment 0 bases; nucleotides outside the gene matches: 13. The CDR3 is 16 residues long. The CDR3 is CATSISLAPSTDTQYF. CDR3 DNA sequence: TGTGCCACCTCTATTTCACTAGCGCCAAGCACAGATACGCAGTATTTT.

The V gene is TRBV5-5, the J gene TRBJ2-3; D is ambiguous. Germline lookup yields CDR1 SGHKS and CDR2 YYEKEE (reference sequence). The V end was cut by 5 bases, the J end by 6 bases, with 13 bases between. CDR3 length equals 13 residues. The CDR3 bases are TGTGCCAGCAGTCTCCCCGTAAGGGATACGCAGTATTTT. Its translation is CASSLPVRDTQYF.

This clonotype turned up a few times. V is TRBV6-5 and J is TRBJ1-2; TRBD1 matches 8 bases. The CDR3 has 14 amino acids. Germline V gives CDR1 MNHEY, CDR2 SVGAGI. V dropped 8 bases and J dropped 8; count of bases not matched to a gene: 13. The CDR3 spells CASRRGQGAQGYTF. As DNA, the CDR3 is TGTGCCAGCCGTAGAGGGCAGGGGGCGCAAGGCTACACCTTC.

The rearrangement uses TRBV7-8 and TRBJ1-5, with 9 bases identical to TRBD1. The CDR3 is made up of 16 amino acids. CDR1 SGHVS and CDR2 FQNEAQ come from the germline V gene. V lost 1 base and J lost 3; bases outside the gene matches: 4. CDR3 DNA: TGTGCCAGCAGCTTAGGAGACAGGGGGGACAATCAGCCCCAGCATTTT. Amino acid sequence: CASSLGDRGDNQPQHF.

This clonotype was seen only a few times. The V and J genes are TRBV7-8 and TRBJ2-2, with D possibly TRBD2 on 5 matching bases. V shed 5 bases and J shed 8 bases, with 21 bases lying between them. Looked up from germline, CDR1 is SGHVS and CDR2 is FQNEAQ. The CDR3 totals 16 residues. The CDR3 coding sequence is TGTGCCAGCAGCCTATTCGGAGGACTTTGGGCGGGGGAGCTGTTTTTT. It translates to CASSLFGGLWAGELFF.

The CDR3 DNA is TGTGCCAGCAGCCCAGGGATAGGGGCGCTGGAGACCCAGTACTTC. Its protein is CASSPGIGALETQYF. The V and J genes are TRBV21-1 and TRBJ2-5; the D call in the table, TRBD1, was not verified against the DNA. TRBV21-1 is a pseudogene locus. The CDR3 is made up of 15 amino acids.

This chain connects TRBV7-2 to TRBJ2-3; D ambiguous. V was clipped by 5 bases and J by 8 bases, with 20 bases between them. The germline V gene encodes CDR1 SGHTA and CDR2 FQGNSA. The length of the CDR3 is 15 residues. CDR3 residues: CASSTDGRYYGTQYF. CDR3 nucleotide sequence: TGTGCCAGCAGCACGGACGGCCGATATTATGGTACGCAGTATTTT.

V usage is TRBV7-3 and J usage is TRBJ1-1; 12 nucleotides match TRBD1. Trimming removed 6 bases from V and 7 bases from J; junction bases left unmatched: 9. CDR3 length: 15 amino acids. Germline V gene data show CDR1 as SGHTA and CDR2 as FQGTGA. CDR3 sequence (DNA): TGTGCCAGCAGACGTTCCGGGACAGGGGGCTTTGAAGCTTTCTTT. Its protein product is CASRRSGTGGFEAFF.

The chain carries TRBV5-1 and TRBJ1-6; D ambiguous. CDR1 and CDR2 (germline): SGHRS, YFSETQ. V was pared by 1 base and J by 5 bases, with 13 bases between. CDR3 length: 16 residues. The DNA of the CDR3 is TGCGCCAGCAGCTTGAGCCGGGCCACGGATAATTCACCCCTCCACTTT. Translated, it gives CASSLSRATDNSPLHF.

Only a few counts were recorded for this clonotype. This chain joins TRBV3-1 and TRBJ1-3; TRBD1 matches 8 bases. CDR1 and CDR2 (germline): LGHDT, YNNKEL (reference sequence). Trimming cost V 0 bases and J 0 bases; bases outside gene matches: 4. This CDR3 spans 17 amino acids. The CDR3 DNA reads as TGTGCCAGCAGCCAAGAAGACAGGGGTTCCTCTGGAAACACCATATATTTT. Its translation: CASSQEDRGSSGNTIYF.

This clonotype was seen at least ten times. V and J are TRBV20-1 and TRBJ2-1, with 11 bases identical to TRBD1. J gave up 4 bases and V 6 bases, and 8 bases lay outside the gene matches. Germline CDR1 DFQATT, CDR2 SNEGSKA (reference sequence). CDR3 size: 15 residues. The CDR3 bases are TGCAGTGCCTTCAACAGGGACAGGGGGTACAATGAGCAGTTCTTC. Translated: CSAFNRDRGYNEQFF.